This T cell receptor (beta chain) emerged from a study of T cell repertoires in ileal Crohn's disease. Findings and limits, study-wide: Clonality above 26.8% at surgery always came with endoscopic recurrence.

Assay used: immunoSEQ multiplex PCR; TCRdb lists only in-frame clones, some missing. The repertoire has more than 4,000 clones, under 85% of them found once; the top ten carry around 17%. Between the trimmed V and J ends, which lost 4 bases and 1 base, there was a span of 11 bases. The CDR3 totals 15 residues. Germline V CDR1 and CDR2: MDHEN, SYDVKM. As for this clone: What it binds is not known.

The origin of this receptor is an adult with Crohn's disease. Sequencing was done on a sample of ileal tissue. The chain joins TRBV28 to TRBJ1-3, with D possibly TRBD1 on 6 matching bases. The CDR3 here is CASSSTGSSGNTIYF. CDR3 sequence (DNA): TGTGCCAGCAGTTCAACAGGGAGTTCTGGAAACACCATATATTTT.